The following is a T cell receptor (beta chain) sequence with its context. These data are taken from a study of T cells expressing NK-cell markers. Study at large: Sorted CD3+CD56-NKG2C+, CD3+CD56+NKG2C+ and CD3+CD56+NKG2C- T cells supplied the TCR beta repertoires. One of eight sequenced donors was HCMV-seronegative; the other seven were seropositive.

Germline loops: CDR1 SGHNT, CDR2 YYREEE (reference sequence). The length of the CDR3 is 14 residues. From its re-call of the 5' RACE reads, TCRdb lists each CDR3 protein once, without DNA. The sample spans about 260,000 distinct CDR3 sequences; the ten largest clones claim about 0.4%. The receptor's source is a man younger than 30 in good health. J is TRBJ2-7 and V is TRBV5-4; TCRdb outputs TRBD2, but without DNA this stays unchecked. The sample was blood T cells: a sorted CD56 or NKG2C T cell subset, CD4+ or CD8+ T cells, or bulk PBMC T cells (not recorded which). CDR3 amino acids: CASSLGQGRDEQYF.